This entry lists 11 T cell receptor beta chains sequenced from one sample in a study of T cells in Graves' hyperthyroidism and ophthalmopathy. The TCR beta CDR3 regions underwent amplification using RNA transcripts as the source. Using the HTBI primer set, a first-round RT-PCR was run on the TCR CDR3. TCRdb reprocessed the multiplex PCR reads via MiXCR and lists one record per CDR3 protein. This table has over 650,000 distinct CDR3 sequences, roughly 17% appearing once. The sequencing sample was made of blood. These receptors all stem from a young man with Graves' hyperthyroidism.

The table lists this clonotype with many counts. J is TRBJ1-1 and V is TRBV12-3 or TRBV12-4; 9 nucleotides agree with TRBD1. J was trimmed by 3 bases and V by 4 bases; bases with no gene match: 15. This CDR3 comprises 18 residues. This CDR3 reads CASSSISGTGSWDTEAFF. The CDR3 bases are TGTGCCAGCAGTTCTATCTCCGGGACAGGGAGTTGGGACACTGAAGCTTTCTTT.

This chain connects TRBV7-3 to TRBJ1-2; TRBD1 might be the D (6 bases). This CDR3 contains 13 residues. Germline CDR1 reads SGHTA; CDR2 reads FQGTGA. V was cut by 2 bases and J by 7 bases, with 11 bases left in between. CDR3 residues: CASSLGTTGGYTF. As DNA, the CDR3 is TGTGCCAGCAGCTTAGGGACAACCGGTGGCTACACCTTC.

This clonotype has more than one count but fewer than ten. This rearrangement joins TRBV6-1 to TRBJ2-2, with 7 bases that match TRBD2. This CDR3 is 16 amino acids long. V trimming: 7 bases; J trimming: 0 bases; junction bases outside the gene matches: 8. In germline, CDR1 is MNHNS, CDR2 SASEGT. CDR3 sequence: CASKRIAGANTGELFF. The CDR3 DNA reads TGTGCCAGCAAGAGGATAGCGGGTGCGAACACCGGGGAGCTGTTTTTT.

This clonotype was counted a few times. This chain joins TRBV9 and TRBJ1-2, with D uncertain. The germline CDR1 and CDR2 sequences are SGDLS and YYNGEE. V lost 2 bases, J lost 0 bases, and 17 bases lay in between. The CDR3 spans 17 residues. The CDR3 DNA follows: TGTGCCAGCAGCGTTTCCCCCGGCGGAGTGTCTAACTATGGCTACACCTTC. The encoded protein is CASSVSPGGVSNYGYTF.

There are many counts of this clonotype. In DNA, the CDR3 is TGCAGCGTTGGAAATAAACTAGCGGGAGGCACAGATACGCAGTATTTT. Amino acid sequence: CSVGNKLAGGTDTQYF. The rearrangement joins TRBV29-1 to TRBJ2-3; 11 nucleotides match TRBD2. J gave up 1 base and V 4 bases, and 7 bases lay outside the gene matches. The CDR3 is made up of 16 amino acids. CDR1 SQVTM and CDR2 ANQGSEA come from the germline V gene.

J is TRBJ2-2 and V is TRBV30, with TRBD1 identical over 10 bases. Germline loops: CDR1 GTSNPN, CDR2 SVGIG (reference sequence). The V and J ends lost 5 bases and 5 bases, in that order; junction bases with no gene match: 5. The length of the CDR3 is 14 residues. This CDR3 reads CAWRTGGGTGELFF. For the CDR3, the DNA is TGTGCCTGGCGGACAGGGGGTGGAACCGGGGAGCTGTTTTTT.

This clonotype came up many times. The chain links TRBV15 to TRBJ1-1; weak D call: TRBD1 (6 bases). The germline V gene encodes CDR1 LNHNV and CDR2 YYDKDF (reference sequence). The CDR3 is 13 amino acids. Trimming removed 3 bases at V and 11 bases at J, with 16 bases between. In DNA form, the CDR3 reads TGTGCCACCAGCAGCCTCCGTGGGGGGCCCGCTTTCTTT. This gives the protein CATSSLRGGPAFF.

There are many counts of this clonotype. V and J are TRBV29-1 and TRBJ2-3, with 13 bases lining up with TRBD2. The V segment lost 3 bases and the J segment 6 bases; nucleotides outside the gene matches: 6. Germline CDR1 is SQVTM and CDR2 is ANQGSEA. There are 15 residues in the CDR3. For the CDR3, the DNA is TGCAGCGTTGATACTAGCGGGAGGGCCACCGATACGCAGTATTTT. This codes for CSVDTSGRATDTQYF.

This clonotype occurred a few times. The chain joins TRBV6-2 or TRBV6-3 to TRBJ2-7, with 10 bases fitting TRBD2. The CDR3 consists of 15 residues. Germline CDR1 is MNHEY and CDR2 is SVGEGT. Trimming cost V 4 bases and J 6 bases; bases outside gene matches: 9. The CDR3 coding sequence is TGTGCCAGCAGTTCGGCTAGCGGGAGAGGTCCCGAGCAGTACTTC. Its translation is CASSSASGRGPEQYF.

A few counts support this clonotype. V usage is TRBV7-2 and J usage is TRBJ2-3; D tentatively reads TRBD1 or TRBD2 (6 bases each). This CDR3 contains 15 residues. Per the germline V gene, CDR1 is SGHTA and CDR2 is FQGNSA. V lost 4 bases to trimming and J lost 6 bases, with 17 bases between them. CDR3 nucleotide sequence: TGTGCCAGCAGCTCCAACGTGGGGGGCGATGATACGCAGTATTTT. Its translation: CASSSNVGGDDTQYF.

This clonotype was seen repeatedly, ten times or more. This chain connects TRBV12-3 or TRBV12-4 to TRBJ1-1, with 8 bases that match TRBD1. The CDR3 runs to 14 residues. J gave up 3 bases and V 6 bases, and 6 bases lay outside the gene matches. The DNA for the CDR3 is TGTGCCAGCAGCAGGCCAGGGGGCTACACTGAAGCTTTCTTT. It codes for CASSRPGGYTEAFF.